The clone carrying this TCR beta chain has only a few counts. Its specificity is unknown. Trimming shortened V by 6 bases and J by 10 bases, and 10 bases separated the two germline ends. The CDR3 sequence is 11 residues long. From germline, CDR1 is MDHEN and CDR2 SYDVKM. The data belong to a study of tumor-infiltrating lymphocytes in localized non-small cell lung cancer. Study-wide background: Several tumor histologies, both smoking statuses, and some post-neoadjuvant chemotherapy samples were included. Broader study findings: Immunotypes IM1 and IM2 had similar TCR-derived T-cell fractions. Compared with uninvolved lung, tumors showed higher T cell infiltration by TCRbeta sequencing.

Clones were read by immunoSEQ multiplex PCR, and TCRdb kept only the in-frame ones, dropping some. This sample has about 9,700 clones, with almost 80% found just once. The V gene is TRBV28, the J gene TRBJ2-1; possibly TRBD1 for D (5 bases). Material for sequencing was lung tumor tissue. The sequence was collected from a human donor with non-small cell lung cancer. CDR3 protein: CASSRVDEQFF. CDR3 coding DNA: TGTGCCAGCAGCAGGGTCGACGAGCAGTTCTTC. The variable domain in full, with the rest retrieved from reference TRBV28 and TRBJ2-1, is DVKVTQSSRYLVKRTGEKVFLECVQDMDHENMFWYRQDPGLGLRLIYFSYDVKMKEKGDIPEGYSVSREKKERFSLILESASTNQTSMYLCASSRVDEQFFGPGTRLTVL.